What follows are 11 T cell receptor beta chains derived from one specimen sequenced in a study of T cell repertoires in cytomegalovirus infection. TCRdb re-derived calls from the reads in MiXCR, one entry per CDR3 protein. The sample consists of hundreds of thousands of distinct CDR3 sequences, roughly 43% of them appearing once. These receptors' antigens are unknown. Sequencing used cultured PBMCs, obtained from culture after CMV antigen stimulation. The receptors here all came from a human donor in good health (CMV status not recorded). Some clones in this sample may be carry-over from other donors' samples.

The genes are TRBV5-1 and TRBJ2-7; 13 bases align to TRBD2. The ends lost 3 bases at V and 1 base at J; junction bases unmatched: 4. Germline V gene sequence: CDR1 SGHRS, CDR2 YFSETQ. The CDR3 is 16 residues long. In DNA form, the CDR3 reads TGCGCCAGCAGCTCTCGACTAGCGGGGGGATCCTACGAGCAGTACTTC. Translation gives CASSSRLAGGSYEQYF.

The chain has TRBV6-1 and TRBJ2-3; 12 bases match TRBD2. With V trimmed by 5 bases and J by 1 base, 7 bases remained unmatched. Per germline, CDR1 MNHNS and CDR2 SASEGT. CDR3 length: 17 residues. The DNA for the CDR3 is TGTGCCAGCAGTCGCGCTAGCGGGGGGGATCGCACAGATACGCAGTATTTT. It encodes CASSRASGGDRTDTQYF.

The chain uses TRBV7-6 and TRBJ2-7; D perhaps matches TRBD1 (5 bases). With 2 bases removed from V and 4 bases from J, the gap between germline ends came to 15 bases. Per germline, CDR1 SGHVS and CDR2 FNYEAQ. The CDR3 consists of 15 residues. The CDR3 region is CASSLTPGKGYEQYF. The CDR3 DNA follows: TGTGCCAGCAGCTTAACCCCGGGCAAGGGGTACGAGCAGTACTTC.

V and J are TRBV7-8 and TRBJ2-5, with TRBD1 as a possible D gene (6 bases). The V and J ends lost 8 bases and 2 bases respectively, with 12 bases between them. The CDR3 has 13 residues. Germline lookup yields CDR1 SGHVS and CDR2 FQNEAQ. The CDR3 DNA reads TGTGCCAGCCGGCAGGGGAGACAAGAGACCCAGTACTTC. This encodes CASRQGRQETQYF. Full variable domain (remainder filled in from reference TRBV7-8 and TRBJ2-5): GAGVSQSPRYKVAKRGQDVALRCDPISGHVSLFWYQQALGQGPEFLTYFQNEAQLDKSGLPSDRFFAERPEGSVSTLKIQRTQQEDSAVYLCASRQGRQETQYFGPGTRLLVL.

This rearrangement joins TRBV7-9 to TRBJ1-3; a weak D match, TRBD1 (5 bases). V lost 3 bases, J lost 0 bases, and 15 bases lay in between. The CDR3 is made up of 17 amino acids. Germline assignment: CDR1 SEHNR and CDR2 FQNEAQ (reference sequence). CDR3 in amino acids: CASSLGGRLSSGNTIYF. Here the CDR3 DNA reads TGTGCCAGCAGCTTGGGGGGACGGCTAAGCTCTGGAAACACCATATATTTT. Looking up the rest from reference TRBV7-9 and TRBJ1-3 gives the full variable domain: DTGVSQNPRHKITKRGQNVTFRCDPISEHNRLYWYRQTLGQGPEFLTYFQNEAQLEKSRLLSDRFSAERPKGSFSTLEIQRTEQGDSAMYLCASSLGGRLSSGNTIYFGEGSWLTVV.

This sequence joins TRBV5-6 and TRBJ1-2; D unresolved. Looked up from germline, CDR1 is SGHDT and CDR2 is YYEEEE. The V and J ends lost 4 bases and 4 bases respectively, with 11 bases between them. The CDR3 is made up of 13 amino acids. The CDR3 loop is CASSAGGAYGYTF. The DNA for the CDR3 is TGTGCCAGCAGCGCCGGAGGCGCCTATGGCTACACCTTC.

The rearrangement joins TRBV7-2 to TRBJ2-7; possibly TRBD2 for D (6 bases). Trimming shortened V by 5 bases and J by 4 bases, and 15 bases separated the two germline ends. Germline loops: CDR1 SGHTA, CDR2 FQGNSA. The CDR3 is 14 residues long. In DNA, the CDR3 is TGTGCCAGCAGCCCCTACGGGCGGGGATACGAGCAGTACTTC. This sequence encodes CASSPYGRGYEQYF.

CDR3 nucleotides: TGTGCCAGCAGTTACACGCGGAGGGAAGAAAAACTGTTTTTT. This sequence encodes CASSYTRREEKLFF. The rearrangement uses TRBV6-5 and TRBJ1-4; D is unresolved. The CDR3 spans 14 residues. The germline V gene has CDR1 MNHEY and CDR2 SVGAGI. Trimming pared 2 bases from V and 8 bases from J, leaving 12 bases between.

V and J are TRBV29-1 and TRBJ2-1; tentatively, D is TRBD2 (6 bases). Germline CDR1 reads SQVTM; CDR2 reads ANQGSEA. CDR3 length: 13 residues. V shed 3 bases and J shed 8 bases, with 14 bases lying between them. CDR3 in amino acids: CSVDVSGAHEQFF. The CDR3 DNA is TGCAGCGTTGATGTGTCGGGAGCCCATGAGCAGTTCTTC.

The gene calls are TRBV7-2 and TRBJ1-5, with 9 bases aligning to TRBD1. V shed 1 base, J shed 2 bases, and the junction held 12 bases outside the gene matches. CDR3 length equals 19 residues. Germline CDR1 SGHTA, CDR2 FQGNSA. CDR3 amino acids: CASSLGAGTGTYGNQPQHF. CDR3 coding DNA: TGTGCCAGCAGCTTAGGCGCTGGGACAGGGACCTATGGCAATCAGCCCCAGCATTTT.

This clonotype has a handful of counts. The rearrangement uses TRBV7-2 and TRBJ1-2, with D hard to call. V was cut by 5 bases and J by 2 bases, with 6 bases left in between. The CDR3 is made up of 12 amino acids. The germline V gene has CDR1 SGHTA and CDR2 FQGNSA. The chain's CDR3 is CASSLMNYGYTF. The CDR3 DNA reads TGTGCCAGCAGCCTAATGAACTATGGCTACACCTTC.